Included here is one T cell receptor (beta chain) sequence, with context. Its antigen has not been determined. No base quality information exists; no much larger clone differs at one position. The germline V end is reduced by 5 bases and the J end by 5 bases; junction bases left unmatched: 6. Sequences SGHTA (CDR1) and FQGNSA (CDR2) are obtained from the germline V gene. The CDR3 sequence holds 14 residues, the cysteine and phenylalanine included. The entry retains the CDR3 DNA only, 42 bases that are in frame from base 1. The data were obtained in a study of beta chain features in type 1 diabetes listed by TCRdb under 2018. About the study as a whole: Patients and healthy donors did not differ in mean age, gender distribution, total cell number or subset yield. A total of over 95,000,000 sorted cells were examined across all samples, and RNA yield correlated strongly with the number of cells per subset. In the study, TCRB repertoires of sorted circulating CD4+ T cell subsets from recently diagnosed type 1 diabetes patients were compared with those of matched healthy donors. Regulatory and stem cell-like memory subsets were isolated from only 8 patients and about 8 healthy donors, whereas naive and central memory subsets came from all 28 donors. Study-wide findings and limitations: A moderate but significant shortening of TCRB CDR3 length was observed in type 1 diabetes patients in all four CD4+ subsets. At VDJ recombination sites, patients with type 1 diabetes made fewer insertions and deleted more nucleotides, a pattern implying thymic rearrangement abnormalities. The naive, central memory and regulatory TCRB repertoires appeared to resemble one another more closely among patients than among healthy donors. Because the HLA sub-analyses included only small numbers of individuals, any influence of HLA type on TCRB rearrangement was left unresolved. Because cDNA was sequenced instead of genomic DNA, highly expressing activated cells could be over-represented, though the groups showed no difference in activation or CD3 levels. PCR might favor shorter templates, but patient and control samples were amplified and corrected together, so any skew would affect both groups equally.

All of the isolated RNA was reverse transcribed with the High Capacity cDNA Reverse Transcription Kit, so expressed TCRB transcripts were sequenced. Deep immunoSEQ sequencing was performed on naive, central memory and regulatory T cell samples, with an average of around 3.5 million total reads per sample. After sorted cells were lysed in RLT buffer, RNA was extracted with DNase-treated RNeasy Micro or Mini kits, with the choice depending on cell number. To prevent cross-contamination, each cell subset was processed individually, whereas patient and healthy donor samples were processed jointly. TCRB sequences were amplified from cDNA with the immunoSEQ multiplex PCR, producing 87-bp fragments spanning the CDR3 region. Sequencing of the amplicons was performed on the Illumina HiSeq platform. The published analysis was carried out like this. Synthetic template baselines were used to correct PCR bias computationally, reads within Hamming distance 2 were collapsed, and singletons that could not be merged were discarded. Reads were aligned to IMGT to assign V, D and J genes, CDR3 length, and insertions or deletions at six rearrangement sites. Within each subset, clonotype counts were normalized to sorted cell number, after which true diversity and Gini coefficients were computed with the tcR R package. Repertoire sharing was quantified using the overlap coefficient calculated on TCRB nucleotide sequences. Out-of-frame TCRB sequences from naive cells were analyzed as a proxy for the pre-selection repertoire. Drawn from immuneACCESS, this table holds only the in-frame rearrangements with V and J called that TCRdb kept. Clones are partly lost; checked studies trace under half to an unresolved V gene and leave the rest unexplained. The DNA gave D and trimming, while V, J and clone size come from that table. For this sample the table gives a few hundred thousand clones, of which roughly 20% were detected only once. Jointly, the top ten make up 0.028% of the sample.

Each donor gave one peripheral blood draw, averaging approximately 0.12 L, which was collected into heparinised tubes. A BD FACSAria II and a panel including CD45RO, CCR7, CD25, CD127, CD95 and CD27 were used to sort naive, central memory, regulatory and stem cell-like memory CD4+ T cells. A purity above 95% was achieved for all sorted populations. PBMCs were isolated right away by Lymphoprep density gradient centrifugation and were stained directly, without culture. So that batch effects would be minimized, each experiment stained and sorted samples in pairs, pairing one healthy donor with one patient.

Sequences were obtained from naive CD4+ T cells from blood. This specimen's cell subset or site label, interpreted: true naive CD4+ T cells. This clonotype was sampled from a woman in her 40s with type 1 diabetes. The chain joins TRBV7-2 to TRBJ2-3; 8 bases in the junction line up with TRBD2. The CDR3 reads CASSPGGALDTQYF. The DNA reads as follows: TGTGCCAGCAGCCCCGGGGGGGCTTTAGATACGCAGTATTTT.